Shown below are 5 T cell receptor beta chains from a single sample sequenced in a study of beta chain features in type 1 diabetes. The whole isolated RNA underwent reverse transcription, so sequencing captured expressed TCRB transcripts. The data were produced by immunoSEQ multiplex PCR, yet TCRdb's version contains in-frame clones alone and is incomplete. The data contain 970,000 or so clones, roughly a sixth of them singletons. The specimen sequenced was naive CD4+ T cells from blood. These receptors originate from a woman between 18 and 30 years old in good health.

This clone was recorded a few times. The rearrangement links TRBV4-2 to TRBJ2-1, with D unclear. The germline gives CDR1 LGHNA, CDR2 YNFKEQ. The V end lost 6 bases, the J end lost 0 bases, and 9 bases lay between the germline ends. CDR3 length: 14 residues. CDR3 coding DNA: TGTGCCAGCAGGCGCGGCGGCTCCTACAATGAGCAGTTCTTC. Its protein product is CASRRGGSYNEQFF.

This clone was recorded a few times. This chain joins TRBV5-4 and TRBJ2-1; D is uncertain. The CDR3 sequence is 15 residues long. CDR1 and CDR2 from the germline V gene are SGHNT and YYREEE (reference sequence). Trimming removed 2 bases at V and 0 bases at J, with 9 bases between. This CDR3 is CASSFDGTSYNEQFF. CDR3 bases: TGTGCCAGCAGCTTCGACGGTACCTCCTACAATGAGCAGTTCTTC.

The chain has TRBV18 and TRBJ2-3; D not resolved. V was shortened by 3 bases and J by 0 bases, with 10 bases between the two germline ends. Germline CDR1 is KGHSH and CDR2 is LQKENI. The CDR3 has 15 amino acids. CDR3 protein: CASSPLRHSTDTQYF. The CDR3 region has the DNA TGTGCCAGCTCACCCTTGAGACACAGCACAGATACGCAGTATTTT.

This clone came up a few times. V gene TRBV29-1 combines with J gene TRBJ2-5; TRBD1 agrees at 7 bases. This CDR3 region has 13 residues. Germline assignment: CDR1 SQVTM and CDR2 ANQGSEA. Germline trimming cut 6 bases from V and 2 bases from J; bases unmatched to any gene: 6. The CDR3 nucleotides read TGCAGCGTGCCCCGGGACAGTCAAGAGACCCAGTACTTC. It specifies CSVPRDSQETQYF.

This clone occurred a few times. This chain connects TRBV28 to TRBJ1-2; D gene uncertain. The ends were cut back, 6 bases at V and 4 bases at J, with 12 bases in the middle. The CDR3 has 13 residues. From germline, CDR1 is MDHEN and CDR2 SYDVKM. Here the CDR3 DNA reads TGTGCCAGCAGCCTCGGACTGGGCTATGGCTACACCTTC. Protein: CASSLGLGYGYTF.